Sequencing of this T cell receptor (beta chain) was carried out in a study of cytomegalovirus exposure and HLA in healthy donors. The study, taken as a whole, reports: Rare sequences made up most TCRs, while some public TCRs were found in many donors. CMV serostatus was the only immune exposure information that was available.

Donors showed nominal health when sampled, although they likely had unrecorded immune exposures. Per germline, CDR1 SGHVS and CDR2 FQNEAQ. Trimming stripped 4 bases from V and 4 bases from J, with 11 bases between. The CDR3 covers 13 residues. Vbeta (60) and Jbeta (13) primers were used in the PCR. TCRdb's table, derived via immunoSEQ multiplex PCR, lists solely in-frame clones and lacks some. The sample holds 200,000 or so clones; 70% to 85% are singletons and the top ten take around 1.7%. On this clone itself: Its cognate antigen is unknown.

The clonotype originates from a man aged 50 or older in good health and CMV-seronegative. V and J are TRBV7-8 and TRBJ2-7; no definite D call. The sequencing input was PBMCs. The CDR3 loop reads CASSSYQTYEQYF. The CDR3 DNA reads TGTGCCAGCAGCTCCTACCAAACTTACGAGCAGTACTTC.